Listed below are T cell receptor beta chains from one sample, sequenced in a study of cytomegalovirus exposure and HLA in healthy donors. Sequencing used immunoSEQ multiplex PCR; TCRdb keeps in-frame clones, though not all of them. This table holds some 79,000 clones, approximately 94% found once. The material sequenced was PBMCs. The receptors originated from a woman aged 18 to 35 in good health and CMV-seropositive. The CDR3 runs from the conserved cysteine through the conserved F or W. D genes are given only for firm matches. Part of the rows lack a size; the others show once, few, many or a class for expanded clones.

D gene,V gene,J gene,clone size,CDR3 protein,CDR3 DNA
-,TRBV6-5,TRBJ2-7,-,CASSLGYEQYF,TGTGCCTCCTCCCTCGGCTACGAGCAGTACTTC
TRBD1,TRBV6-5,TRBJ2-7,-,CASRGTGGGYEQYF,TGTGCCAGCAGAGGGACAGGGGGCGGGTACGAGCAGTACTTC
-,TRBV30,TRBJ2-3,-,CAWSPSPYTDTQYF,TGTGCCTGGAGTCCCTCCCCCTACACAGATACGCAGTATTTT
-,TRBV18,TRBJ1-5,-,CASSSSTVPSNQPQHF,TGTGCCAGCTCAAGTAGCACGGTTCCTAGCAATCAGCCCCAGCATTTT
TRBD1,TRBV29-1,TRBJ2-1,few,CSVDRGGNEQFF,TGCAGCGTCGACAGGGGGGGTAATGAGCAGTTCTTC
TRBD2,TRBV19,TRBJ2-2,-,CASKGGSSPTGELFF,TGTGCCAGTAAGGGCGGGAGTTCACCCACCGGGGAGCTGTTTTTT
-,TRBV7-9,TRBJ2-2,once,CASRNLQLVSLSGELFF,TGTGCCAGCAGAAATCTTCAGCTAGTGTCCTTGTCCGGGGAGCTGTTTTTT
TRBD1,TRBV5-1,TRBJ2-6,-,CASSLGQGTSSGANVLTF,TGCGCCAGCAGCTTGGGACAGGGGACCAGCTCTGGGGCCAACGTCCTGACTTTC
-,TRBV30,TRBJ2-2,-,CAWKGGLTYTGELFF,TGTGCCTGGAAGGGGGGGTTAACCTACACCGGGGAGCTGTTTTTT
-,TRBV28,TRBJ2-1,-,CASSLRAEYNEQFF,TGTGCCAGCAGTTTACGAGCGGAATACAATGAGCAGTTCTTC
TRBD2,TRBV5-4,TRBJ2-1,once,CASSPISGGNNEQFF,TGTGCCAGCAGCCCCATTAGCGGGGGGAACAATGAGCAGTTCTTC
TRBD1,TRBV28,TRBJ1-5,-,CASTPDRDNQPQHF,TGTGCCAGCACCCCGGACAGGGACAATCAGCCCCAGCATTTT
TRBD1,TRBV5-1,TRBJ2-7,-,CASSVGDRGLREQYF,TGCGCCAGCAGCGTTGGGGACAGGGGGCTTCGGGAGCAGTACTTC
-,TRBV6-1,TRBJ2-1,-,CASKRARLSYNEQFF,TGTGCCAGCAAGAGGGCTCGACTATCTTACAATGAGCAGTTCTTC
-,TRBV30,TRBJ1-5,-,CAWSVQGYPSNQPQHF,TGTGCCTGGAGTGTACAGGGTTATCCGAGCAATCAGCCCCAGCATTTT
TRBD1,TRBV6-1,TRBJ2-7,-,CASSDHRKQGLDYEQYF,TGTGCCAGCAGTGACCATCGAAAACAGGGGCTTGATTACGAGCAGTACTTC
-,TRBV28,TRBJ1-5,-,CASSFFRNPGDQPQHF,TGTGCCAGCAGTTTTTTCCGGAACCCAGGCGATCAGCCCCAGCATTTT
TRBD2,TRBV19,TRBJ2-3,-,CASNNPGLAGVGEDTQYF,TGTGCCAGTAACAACCCGGGACTAGCGGGAGTAGGTGAAGATACGCAGTATTTT
-,TRBV28,TRBJ1-3,-,CASSLGSLSGNTIYF,TGTGCCAGCAGCCTGGGGAGCCTCTCTGGAAACACCATATATTTT
TRBD1,TRBV25-1,TRBJ1-4,-,CASSEGQVATNEKLFF,TGTGCCAGCAGTGAAGGACAGGTTGCAACTAATGAAAAACTGTTTTTT